Below, 31 T cell receptor beta chains from the same sample are listed, as sequenced in a study of shared T cell receptors in the human thymus. Method: immunoSEQ multiplex PCR; TCRdb's copy keeps in-frame clones and lacks some. The sample yields hundreds of thousands of clones, over 75% seen once. These data were likewise used in another study, on human thymus T cells.

The sample taken for sequencing was thymocytes. These receptors all stem from a boy less than two years old with a congenital heart defect.

This chain uses TRBV11-2 with TRBJ1-6; 8 bases map to TRBD1. Germline CDR1 is SGHAT and CDR2 is FQNNGV. The CDR3 has 18 amino acids. Trimming at V came to 3 bases and at J to 8 bases, leaving 15 bases not matched to a gene. Written as DNA, the CDR3 is TGTGCCAGCAGCTTGGCGGGGGACAGGTACCCCTTTGATTCACCCCTCCACTTT. Protein: CASSLAGDRYPFDSPLHF. Drawing the rest from reference TRBV11-2 and TRBJ1-6, the complete variable domain is EAGVAQSPRYKIIEKRQSVAFWCNPISGHATLYWYQQILGQGPKLLIQFQNNGVVDDSQLPKDRFSAERLKGVDSTLKIQPAKLEDSAVYLCASSLAGDRYPFDSPLHFGNGTRLTVT.

The rearrangement links TRBV18 to TRBJ2-7; 10 bases agree with TRBD2. The germline CDR1 and CDR2 sequences are KGHSH and LQKENI. The trim removed 2 bases at V and 5 bases at J, leaving 9 bases unmatched. The CDR3 runs to 16 residues. This chain's CDR3 is CASSPLGTSDKDEQYF. As DNA, the CDR3 is TGTGCCAGCTCACCATTAGGGACTAGCGATAAAGACGAGCAGTACTTC.

The V call is TRBV27, the J call TRBJ2-3; perhaps TRBD1 as D (7 bases). The germline CDR1 and CDR2 sequences are MNHEY and SMNVEV (reference sequence). The CDR3 sequence is 19 residues long. V shed 7 bases and J shed 3 bases, with 29 bases lying between them. The CDR3 DNA sequence: TGTGCCAGCACTGCGGCGCGAGTCCCGACAGGGAGGAGTACAGATACGCAGTATTTT. As protein: CASTAARVPTGRSTDTQYF.

The J gene is TRBJ1-2, the V gene TRBV10-2; D perhaps matches TRBD1 (5 bases). The CDR3 runs to 15 residues. Between the trimmed V and J ends, which lost 0 bases and 6 bases, there was a span of 14 bases. The germline CDR1 and CDR2 sequences are WSHSY and SAAADI. CDR3 nucleotide sequence: TGCGCCAGCAGTGAGTCGGGGGGACCGAGGCATGGCTACACCTTC. It translates to CASSESGGPRHGYTF.

The CDR3 region has the DNA TGTGCCAGCAGCTACTCAAGCGTGTGGAGTCCAGGGGCCAACGTCCTGACTTTC. Translated: CASSYSSVWSPGANVLTF. This chain uses TRBV13 with TRBJ2-6, with D unresolved. The CDR3 extends over 18 amino acids. The germline CDR1 and CDR2 sequences are PRHDT and FYEKMQ (reference sequence). V lost 4 bases and J lost 4, with 20 bases in between. The complete variable domain, with remaining parts taken from reference TRBV13 and TRBJ2-6, reads AAGVIQSPRHLIKEKRETATLKCYPIPRHDTVYWYQQGPGQDPQFLISFYEKMQSDKGSIPDRFSAQQFSDYHSELNMSSLELGDSALYFCASSYSSVWSPGANVLTFGAGSRLTVL.

The V gene is TRBV28, the J gene TRBJ2-1; TRBD2 might be the D (6 bases). Germline V gene sequence: CDR1 MDHEN, CDR2 SYDVKM. V gave up 2 bases and J gave up 3 bases, with 11 bases separating them. The CDR3 covers 15 residues. This chain's CDR3 is CASSLNGSLYNEQFF. CDR3 nucleotides: TGTGCCAGCAGTTTAAACGGGAGTCTCTACAATGAGCAGTTCTTC.

V and J are TRBV7-9 and TRBJ1-2, with D perhaps matching TRBD1 (5 bases). There are 16 residues in the CDR3. The germline CDR1 and CDR2 sequences are SEHNR and FQNEAQ (reference sequence). V lost 1 base, J lost 2 bases, and 14 bases lay in between. For the CDR3, the DNA is TGTGCCAGCAGCTTAGGTTTTTGGAGGGGAAACTATGGCTACACCTTC. It encodes CASSLGFWRGNYGYTF.

The rearrangement joins TRBV27 to TRBJ1-2, with a weak D call TRBD1 (6 bases). V dropped 4 bases and J dropped 6 bases, with 15 bases sitting between them. The CDR3 is 14 residues long. Germline V lookup: CDR1 MNHEY, CDR2 SMNVEV (reference sequence). CDR3 sequence reads: CASSSRQDLHGYTF. CDR3 sequence (DNA): TGTGCCAGCAGTTCCCGACAGGATCTACATGGCTACACCTTC.

This clone has just one count. This rearrangement joins TRBV6-1 to TRBJ1-1; possibly TRBD1 for D (5 bases). The CDR3 runs 15 residues. V lost 7 bases and J 5 bases, leaving 20 bases between the germline ends. Germline loops: CDR1 MNHNS, CDR2 SASEGT. Here the CDR3 reads CASTSNRGGATEAFF. The CDR3 DNA follows: TGTGCCAGCACTTCCAACCGGGGGGGTGCGACTGAAGCTTTCTTT.

The rearrangement uses TRBV28 and TRBJ2-3, with 7 positions matching TRBD1. The CDR3 covers 15 residues. Germline CDR1 and CDR2: MDHEN and SYDVKM. V gave up 5 bases and J gave up 6 bases; unmatched junction bases: 11. CDR3 in DNA: TGTGCCAGCAGTCTGAGGACAGGAGTGGCGGATACGCAGTATTTT. Protein: CASSLRTGVADTQYF.

This chain connects TRBV27 to TRBJ1-5; maybe TRBD1 (5 bases). Germline values: CDR1 MNHEY, CDR2 SMNVEV (reference sequence). V was clipped by 7 bases and J by 0 bases, with 10 bases between them. The CDR3 runs to 14 residues. CDR3 coding DNA: TGTGCCAGCAAACACGGGGGTAGCAATCAGCCCCAGCATTTT. Translated: CASKHGGSNQPQHF.

The V and J genes are TRBV7-6 and TRBJ2-2, with a tentative D call TRBD2 (5 bases). Looked up from germline, CDR1 is SGHVS and CDR2 is FNYEAQ. The CDR3 sequence is 16 residues long. V lost 1 base to trimming and J lost 0 bases, with 9 bases between them. The CDR3 sequence is CASSLDFGANTGELFF. CDR3 sequence (DNA): TGTGCCAGCAGCTTAGATTTCGGGGCGAACACCGGGGAGCTGTTTTTT.

This chain uses TRBV28 with TRBJ2-1; 9 bases align to TRBD2. CDR1 is MDHEN, CDR2 SYDVKM, per germline. CDR3 size: 15 residues. V shed 2 bases, J shed 3 bases, and the junction held 2 bases outside the gene matches. The CDR3 is CASSLMTSGYNEQFF. For the CDR3, the DNA is TGTGCCAGCAGTTTAATGACTAGCGGCTACAATGAGCAGTTCTTC.

This chain connects TRBV9 to TRBJ2-1; 13 nucleotides align to TRBD2. J was trimmed by 7 bases and V by 4 bases; bases with no gene match: 17. There are 19 residues in the CDR3. Per the germline V gene, CDR1 is SGDLS and CDR2 is YYNGEE. In DNA, the CDR3 is TGTGCCAGCAGCCCCGAATCCCTTACTAGCGGGGGGGATTGGAATGAGCAGTTCTTC. It yields the protein CASSPESLTSGGDWNEQFF.

The CDR3 protein is CASSLIGGEETQYF. CDR3 sequence (DNA): TGCGCCAGCAGCTTGATAGGGGGAGAAGAGACCCAGTACTTC. The chain recombines TRBV5-1 with TRBJ2-5; a possible D gene is TRBD1 (6 bases). The CDR3 has 14 residues. Germline-derived CDR1 and CDR2 are SGHRS and YFSETQ. Trimming cost V 1 base and J 3 bases, with 10 bases left between them. The full variable domain, with the rest looked up from reference TRBV5-1 and TRBJ2-5, is KAGVTQTPRYLIKTRGQQVTLSCSPISGHRSVSWYQQTPGQGLQFLFEYFSETQRNKGNFPGRFSGRQFSNSRSEMNVSTLELGDSALYLCASSLIGGEETQYFGPGTRLLVL.

This rearrangement joins TRBV19 to TRBJ1-4; perhaps TRBD1 as D (5 bases). V was shortened by 5 bases and J by 7 bases, with 20 bases between the two germline ends. The CDR3 runs to 16 residues. Germline V CDR1 and CDR2: LNHDA, SQIVND (reference sequence). CDR3 loop: CASSSAITGDGEKLFF. The CDR3 bases are TGTGCCAGTAGTTCCGCGATTACAGGTGATGGTGAAAAACTGTTTTTT.

The chain joins TRBV5-4 to TRBJ2-5; tentative D call: TRBD2 (5 bases). V was pared by 2 bases and J by 5 bases, with 10 bases between. CDR3 length: 13 amino acids. Per the germline V gene, CDR1 is SGHNT and CDR2 is YYREEE (reference sequence). CDR3 coding DNA: TGTGCCAGCAGCTTACCCGGCGGGGAGACCCAGTACTTC. Translating gives CASSLPGGETQYF.

V is TRBV6-6 and J is TRBJ2-3; D is possibly TRBD2 (6 bases). The CDR3 has 12 amino acids. Germline V lookup: CDR1 MNHNY, CDR2 SVGAGI (reference sequence). V lost 6 bases and J lost 4, with 8 bases in between. Here the CDR3 DNA reads TGTGCCAGCAGCACTAGCCCAGATACGCAGTATTTT. Translated: CASSTSPDTQYF.

CDR3 nucleotides: TGTGCCAGCAGTGAAGGACAGAGCTACACCGGGGAGCTGTTTTTT. Translation: CASSEGQSYTGELFF. The V gene is TRBV6-1, the J gene TRBJ2-2; TRBD1 might be the D (5 bases). Germline V gene lookup returns CDR1 MNHNS and CDR2 SASEGT. CDR3 length: 15 residues. Trimming cost V 1 base and J 3 bases, with 9 bases left between them.

The chain carries TRBV20-1 and TRBJ2-1, with D possibly TRBD1 on 6 matching bases. Trimming took 0 bases from V and 14 from J, leaving 11 bases between them. CDR1 is DFQATT, CDR2 SNEGSKA, per germline (reference sequence). The CDR3 runs 11 residues. The CDR3, as DNA: TGCAGTGCTAGAGAGGGACATTCGGAGTTCTTC. It specifies CSAREGHSEFF.

This sequence joins TRBV15 and TRBJ1-2; 8 bases are shared with TRBD1. This CDR3 is 13 amino acids long. In germline, CDR1 is LNHNV, CDR2 YYDKDF (reference sequence). Unmatched junction bases numbered 5, after V lost 4 bases and J lost 7 bases. The CDR3 DNA is TGTGCCACCAGCAAGGACAGGGAGAGTGGCTACACCTTC. This gives the protein CATSKDRESGYTF.

The CDR3 protein is CASSPGLASHTDTQYF. CDR3 in DNA: TGTGCCAGCAGCCCGGGACTAGCGTCCCACACAGATACGCAGTATTTT. The V gene is TRBV7-2, the J gene TRBJ2-3; 10 bases are shared with TRBD2. Germline V gene sequence: CDR1 SGHTA, CDR2 FQGNSA. V shed 5 bases, J shed 2 bases, and the junction held 7 bases outside the gene matches. CDR3 size: 16 residues.

The CDR3, as DNA: TGTGCCAGCAGCGATAGACAGTATAGCAATCAGCCCCAGCATTTT. It yields the protein CASSDRQYSNQPQHF. The chain joins TRBV2 to TRBJ1-5; D is perhaps TRBD1 (5 bases). Germline V CDR1 and CDR2: SNHLY, FYNNEI. This CDR3 region has 15 residues. V was cut by 6 bases and J by 0 bases, with 12 bases left in between.

This chain uses TRBV20-1 with TRBJ1-2, with D possibly being TRBD1 (5 bases). Trimming cost V 8 bases and J 3 bases, with 7 bases left between them. CDR1 is DFQATT and CDR2 is SNEGSKA in the germline V gene (reference sequence). The CDR3 is 10 amino acids. CDR3 DNA sequence: TGCAGTATCAGGGACTATGGCTACACCTTC. It is translated as CSIRDYGYTF.

This chain joins TRBV7-2 and TRBJ2-1; the D gene is possibly TRBD1 (6 bases). CDR1 is SGHTA, CDR2 FQGNSA, per germline. The CDR3 is 11 residues long. The V and J ends lost 8 bases and 15 bases respectively, with 17 bases between them. In nucleotides, the CDR3 is TGTGCCAGCCGCCTGGGACAAGGGACGTTCTTC. As protein: CASRLGQGTFF. Supplemented by reference TRBV7-2 and TRBJ2-1, the full variable domain reads GAGVSQSPSNKVTEKGKDVELRCDPISGHTALYWYRQSLGQGLEFLIYFQGNSAPDKSGLPSDRFSAERTGGSVSTLTIQRTQQEDSAVYLCASRLGQGTFFGPGTRLTVL.

As to this clone: An end of the junction does not agree with germline; a read error may underlie this. The chain couples TRBV5-1 to TRBJ2-7, with 7 bases matching TRBD2. The CDR3 is 15 residues long. Germline CDR1 reads SGHRS; CDR2 reads YFSETQ. The CDR3 nucleotides read TGCGCCGGCAGCTTAGACCAGCGGGATAACTACGAGCAGTACTTC. Translation gives CAGSLDQRDNYEQYF.

This sequence joins TRBV6-4 and TRBJ1-2; TRBD1 matches 10 bases. This CDR3 region has 16 residues. Germline values: CDR1 MRHNA, CDR2 SNTAGT. V lost 0 bases, J lost 10 bases, and 11 bases stayed unmatched. The CDR3 DNA sequence: TGTGCCAGCAGTGACTCCGTGATTGGGGGACAGGGGACCTACACCTTC. It translates to CASSDSVIGGQGTYTF.

The rearrangement uses TRBV27 and TRBJ1-5, with D perhaps TRBD1 (6 bases). This CDR3 region has 15 residues. V lost 6 bases and J 0 bases, leaving 12 bases between the germline ends. Per germline, CDR1 MNHEY and CDR2 SMNVEV (reference sequence). This chain's CDR3 is CASSSQGNSNQPQHF. The DNA of the CDR3 is TGTGCCAGCAGCTCACAGGGTAATAGCAATCAGCCCCAGCATTTT.

This clone came up a few times. The gene calls are TRBV12-5 and TRBJ2-3; 7 bases are shared with TRBD2. Per the germline V gene, CDR1 is LGHNT and CDR2 is FRNRAP. J gave up 0 bases and V 4 bases, and 4 bases lay outside the gene matches. The CDR3 extends over 15 amino acids. The CDR3 bases are TGTGCTAGTGGTTACCTAGCGGAAAGCACAGATACGCAGTATTTT. Translation gives CASGYLAESTDTQYF.

The V call is TRBV7-9, the J call TRBJ2-4, with 9 bases matching TRBD2. V dropped 1 base and J dropped 1; count of bases not matched to a gene: 11. Germline V gene lookup returns CDR1 SEHNR and CDR2 FQNEAQ (reference sequence). This CDR3 comprises 19 residues. The CDR3 region is CASSLVVAGALSAKNIQYF. The CDR3 DNA is TGTGCCAGCAGCTTAGTAGTAGCGGGAGCCCTTAGTGCCAAAAACATTCAGTACTTC.

The V call is TRBV28, the J call TRBJ2-7, with TRBD1 matching over 9 bases. Germline lookup yields CDR1 MDHEN and CDR2 SYDVKM. After removal of 5 bases from V and 0 bases from J, the junction contained 17 bases not matched to a gene. The CDR3 is made up of 19 amino acids. The CDR3 DNA is TGTGCCAGCAGTACCCCCGAAGAATCCGGGACAGGGAGCTCCTACGAGCAGTACTTC. Protein: CASSTPEESGTGSSYEQYF.